A single sample gave rise to the 23 T cell receptor beta chains below, sequenced in a study of radiation and T cells in renal cell carcinoma. The repertoire was sequenced with immunoSEQ multiplex PCR; TCRdb's copy has only in-frame clones and lacks some. This sample has roughly 86,000 clones, with around four fifths found just once. The time point is: blood 4 weeks post-SBRT, at nephrectomy. Treatment reported: 15 Gy SBRT to primary tumor, nephrectomy 4 weeks later. The sequences come from blood, collected from a patient whose treatment included radiotherapy and nephrectomy. These TCRs come from a man aged 50-59 years with renal cell carcinoma.

The V call is TRBV5-1, the J call TRBJ1-1; 11 positions agree with TRBD1. Losses at the gene ends were 3 bases for V and 4 bases for J; bases not matched to a gene: 5. Germline V CDR1 and CDR2: SGHRS, YFSETQ. The CDR3 has 15 residues. The CDR3, as DNA: TGCGCCAGCAGCTGGACCGGGACAGGGGGCACTGAAGCTTTCTTT. Amino acids: CASSWTGTGGTEAFF.

V and J are TRBV5-1 and TRBJ2-2; D perhaps matches TRBD1 (5 bases). The V and J ends lost 2 bases and 4 bases respectively, with 6 bases between them. Germline values: CDR1 SGHRS, CDR2 YFSETQ. The CDR3 has 13 residues. CDR3 sequence (DNA): TGCGCCAGCAGCTTCGACAGCACCGGGGAGCTGTTTTTT. It encodes CASSFDSTGELFF.

The rearrangement links TRBV30 to TRBJ2-7; 8 bases align to TRBD1. Germline CDR1 and CDR2: GTSNPN and SVGIG (reference sequence). The CDR3 consists of 14 residues. V was clipped by 0 bases and J by 4 bases; unmatched bases: 5. CDR3 DNA: TGTGCCTGGAGTGTGTCCAGGGGGCGGTACGAGCAGTACTTC. Translation: CAWSVSRGRYEQYF.

This rearrangement joins TRBV14 to TRBJ1-1, with 8 bases lining up with TRBD1. The CDR3 runs to 16 residues. Losses at the gene ends were 2 bases for V and 1 base for J; bases not matched to a gene: 6. Germline V CDR1 and CDR2: SGHDN, FVKESK. CDR3: CASSQRPGTGNTEAFF. Written as DNA, the CDR3 is TGTGCCAGCAGCCAACGGCCCGGGACAGGGAACACTGAAGCTTTCTTT.

The V call is TRBV5-1, the J call TRBJ2-7; 9 bases map to TRBD1. The V and J ends lost 6 bases and 3 bases, in that order; junction bases with no gene match: 4. CDR3 length: 13 amino acids. Looked up from germline, CDR1 is SGHRS and CDR2 is YFSETQ. The CDR3 coding sequence is TGCGCCAGCACACGGACAGGGGACTACGAGCAGTACTTC. This sequence encodes CASTRTGDYEQYF. Drawing the rest from reference TRBV5-1 and TRBJ2-7, the complete variable domain is KAGVTQTPRYLIKTRGQQVTLSCSPISGHRSVSWYQQTPGQGLQFLFEYFSETQRNKGNFPGRFSGRQFSNSRSEMNVSTLELGDSALYLCASTRTGDYEQYFGPGTRLTVT.

This clone was picked up one time. The V and J genes are TRBV27 and TRBJ2-6, with D perhaps matching TRBD1 (6 bases). The CDR3 loop spans 18 amino acids. V was shortened by 4 bases and J by 0 bases, with 16 bases between the two germline ends. CDR1 and CDR2 (germline): MNHEY, SMNVEV (reference sequence). In DNA form, the CDR3 reads TGTGCCAGCAGTTCCTATAACAGGGAGAGCTCTGGGGCCAACGTCCTGACTTTC. Translated: CASSSYNRESSGANVLTF.

The table lists this clone with a count of one. The chain is built from TRBV19 and TRBJ1-2; the D is unclear. The CDR3 contains 15 residues. V lost 3 bases to trimming and J lost 0 bases, with 11 bases between them. Germline V gene sequence: CDR1 LNHDA, CDR2 SQIVND (reference sequence). The CDR3 DNA follows: TGTGCCAGTAGTATCGGATGGGAGGCTAACTATGGCTACACCTTC. Translation: CASSIGWEANYGYTF.

The chain has TRBV19 and TRBJ2-1; TRBD2 agrees at 8 bases. Trimming took 7 bases from V and 1 from J; bases not matched to a gene: 9. There are 16 residues in the CDR3. CDR1 is LNHDA, CDR2 SQIVND, per germline (reference sequence). The CDR3 DNA is TGTGCCAGTAAAGTGCGAAGCGGGGGTTCCTACAATGAGCAGTTCTTC. Translating it yields CASKVRSGGSYNEQFF.

The chain is built from TRBV28 and TRBJ1-2; D uncertain. CDR1 MDHEN and CDR2 SYDVKM come from the germline V gene. V was trimmed by 2 bases and J by 7 bases, leaving 8 bases between them. The CDR3 has 12 amino acids. The CDR3 DNA follows: TGTGCCAGCAGTTTAACTTCGGGTGGCTACACCTTC. This encodes CASSLTSGGYTF.

The rearrangement joins TRBV5-1 to TRBJ2-7; 12 nucleotides agree with TRBD1. J gave up 3 bases and V 3 bases, and 4 bases lay outside the gene matches. This CDR3 has 15 residues. Looked up from germline, CDR1 is SGHRS and CDR2 is YFSETQ. The CDR3, as DNA: TGCGCCAGCAGCTGGGGGACAGGGGGCAGCTACGAGCAGTACTTC. Translating gives CASSWGTGGSYEQYF.

The V gene is TRBV14, the J gene TRBJ1-1; TRBD1 is a possible D gene (5 bases). Germline loops: CDR1 SGHDN, CDR2 FVKESK. CDR3 length: 14 residues. Trimming took 5 bases from V and 4 from J, leaving 14 bases between them. The CDR3 DNA follows: TGTGCCAGCAGCGTACTAACTCAGGGCACTGAAGCTTTCTTT. It encodes CASSVLTQGTEAFF.

In its sample, this clone was seen many times. J is TRBJ2-5 and V is TRBV5-1; D may match TRBD1 or TRBD2 (6 bases each). The CDR3 extends over 15 amino acids. CDR1 and CDR2 from the germline V gene are SGHRS and YFSETQ. The V end was cut by 0 bases, the J end by 6 bases, with 15 bases between. CDR3 DNA: TGCGCCAGCAGCTTGGATACGGGGGCCCGGAAGACCCAGTACTTC. Translated, it gives CASSLDTGARKTQYF.

The chain combines TRBV19 with TRBJ1-2; 10 bases line up with TRBD1. The CDR3 has 14 residues. Germline CDR1 reads LNHDA; CDR2 reads SQIVND (reference sequence). V was clipped by 5 bases and J by 8 bases; unmatched bases: 8. The CDR3 nucleotides are TGTGCCAGTAGTCCAGGACAGGGGGATCGCGGCTACACCTTC. Translation gives CASSPGQGDRGYTF.

The chain links TRBV5-1 to TRBJ1-1; TRBD1 agrees at 9 bases. In germline, CDR1 is SGHRS, CDR2 YFSETQ. The CDR3 covers 15 residues. With 4 bases clipped from V and 0 bases from J, the junction kept 4 bases outside the gene matches. This CDR3 reads CASSLRTGVNTEAFF. CDR3 nucleotide sequence: TGCGCCAGCAGCCTCCGGACAGGGGTGAACACTGAAGCTTTCTTT.

This clone was found a few times. This sequence joins TRBV6-5 and TRBJ2-4; 7 nucleotides match TRBD2. CDR1 and CDR2 from the germline V gene are MNHEY and SVGAGI. Trimming removed 5 bases from V and 14 bases from J; junction bases left unmatched: 12. The CDR3 totals 13 residues. Here the CDR3 DNA reads TGTGCCAGCAGTCCCGCGGAGCGGGGCATGGAGTACTTC. Its protein is CASSPAERGMEYF.

The gene calls are TRBV13 and TRBJ2-5; 12 nucleotides line up with TRBD2. Germline loops: CDR1 PRHDT, CDR2 FYEKMQ (reference sequence). The V and J ends lost 1 base and 6 bases, in that order; junction bases with no gene match: 3. This CDR3 has 15 residues. Here the CDR3 DNA reads TGTGCCAGCAGCTTAGCTAGCGGGGGGGCGCAGACCCAGTACTTC. This codes for CASSLASGGAQTQYF. The whole variable domain, remainder taken from reference TRBV13 and TRBJ2-5, is AAGVIQSPRHLIKEKRETATLKCYPIPRHDTVYWYQQGPGQDPQFLISFYEKMQSDKGSIPDRFSAQQFSDYHSELNMSSLELGDSALYFCASSLASGGAQTQYFGPGTRLLVL.

To note about this clone: The junction and the germline gene differ at one end; a read error may be behind it. This chain joins TRBV7-7 and TRBJ2-1; 8 bases line up with TRBD1. The CDR3 covers 16 residues. Germline CDR1 reads SSHAT; CDR2 reads FNYEAQ (reference sequence). CDR3 DNA: TGTGCTAGCAGTGGTCCGACAGGGGACGTCTACAATGAGCAGTTCTTC. Its translation is CASSGPTGDVYNEQFF.

The V call is TRBV6-1, the J call TRBJ2-7; possible D gene TRBD1, 6 bases. The CDR3 contains 13 residues. Trimming removed 7 bases at V and 0 bases at J, with 10 bases between. Germline V lookup: CDR1 MNHNS, CDR2 SASEGT. The DNA of the CDR3 is TGTGCCAGCATCGACAGGAACTCCTACGAGCAGTACTTC. Residues: CASIDRNSYEQYF.

For the CDR3, the DNA is TGCAGCGTAAAATGGACTAGCGGGAGCCAGAGCGAGCAGTACTTC. As protein: CSVKWTSGSQSEQYF. This sequence joins TRBV29-1 and TRBJ2-7; 13 bases line up with TRBD2. V was pared by 6 bases and J by 6 bases, with 11 bases of the junction left unmatched. The CDR3 runs 15 residues. Germline values: CDR1 SQVTM, CDR2 ANQGSEA.

In DNA, the CDR3 is TGTGCCACCAGCCGAGGGGGGGCGATATCCTACAATGAGCAGTTCTTC. Residues: CATSRGGAISYNEQFF. The chain employs TRBV15 and TRBJ2-1, with D possibly matching TRBD2 (7 bases). Germline V gives CDR1 LNHNV, CDR2 YYDKDF (reference sequence). The CDR3 contains 16 residues. Deletions cut 5 bases from V and 1 base from J, with 15 bases between.

The J gene is TRBJ2-3, the V gene TRBV6-1, with TRBD1 as a possible D gene (5 bases). The germline V and J ends were trimmed by 4 bases and 3 bases, with 11 bases remaining between them. CDR3 size: 14 residues. Germline lookup yields CDR1 MNHNS and CDR2 SASEGT. This chain's CDR3 is CASSGVSGTDTQYF. The CDR3 DNA follows: TGTGCCAGCAGTGGGGTCTCAGGGACAGATACGCAGTATTTT.

The J gene is TRBJ1-1, the V gene TRBV7-3, with no clear D. Trimming took off 4 bases at V and 8 bases at J, with 11 bases between the two ends. This CDR3 is built from 12 residues. Germline V gene lookup returns CDR1 SGHTA and CDR2 FQGTGA. Written as DNA, the CDR3 is TGTGCCAGCAGCTCCGGAAGGACGGAAGCTTTCTTT. Residues: CASSSGRTEAFF.

The J gene is TRBJ1-2, the V gene TRBV7-2; D may be TRBD1 (5 bases). The V and J ends lost 7 bases and 4 bases respectively, with 13 bases between them. Germline V gene data show CDR1 as SGHTA and CDR2 as FQGNSA. The CDR3 spans 13 residues. CDR3 nucleotide sequence: TGTGCCAGCACCCCCCTAGGGGTCTATGGCTACACCTTC. Protein product: CASTPLGVYGYTF.